Listed below are T cell receptor beta chains from one sample, sequenced in a study of blood T cell repertoires in COVID-19. Profiling relied on immunoSEQ multiplex PCR, and the TCRdb table lists in-frame clones only, not all of them. The table lists 47,000 or so clones, roughly 82% of them singletons, with 2.5% to 3% in the top ten. Sequencing used peripheral blood. Source of these receptors: a woman in her fifties or sixties with acute or convalescent COVID-19. Each CDR3 is given with its conserved first and last residue. The D gene is left open where the match is weak. Size tells how often a clone was seen (once, few, many) or the class of an expanded clone, and some rows leave it out.

clone_size j_call d_call v_call cdr3_aa cdr3_nt
few TRBJ1-6 . TRBV6-5 CASSYSRTGNSPLHF TGTGCCAGCAGTTACTCGAGAACCGGGAATTCACCCCTCCACTTT
. TRBJ1-4 TRBD1 TRBV7-2 CASSLGGGTANEKLFF TGTGCCAGCAGCTTAGGTGGCGGGACAGCTAATGAAAAACTGTTTTTT
. TRBJ2-7 . TRBV29-1 CSVRTDPTSYEQYF TGCAGCGTCCGGACAGACCCAACTTCCTACGAGCAGTACTTC
once TRBJ2-3 TRBD1 TRBV29-1 CSAAEGATDTQYF TGCAGCGCCGCAGAGGGGGCCACAGATACGCAGTATTTT
. TRBJ1-5 . TRBV2 CASSLQGRGNQPQHF TGTGCCAGCAGTCTACAGGGACGCGGCAATCAGCCCCAGCATTTT
. TRBJ1-1 TRBD1 TRBV10-3 CAISDPGQLNTEAFF TGTGCCATCAGTGACCCGGGACAGCTAAACACTGAAGCTTTCTTT
. TRBJ1-5 TRBD1 TRBV2 CASKDRISNQPQHF TGTGCCAGCAAGGACAGGATTAGCAATCAGCCCCAGCATTTT
. TRBJ2-1 TRBD2 TRBV6-5 CASSWASGIGYNEQFF TGTGCCAGCAGTTGGGCTAGCGGGATAGGTTACAATGAGCAGTTCTTC
. TRBJ1-1 TRBD1 TRBV5-1 CASSWGTGGYTEAFF TGCGCCAGCAGCTGGGGGACAGGGGGCTACACTGAAGCTTTCTTT
. TRBJ1-2 . TRBV10-3 CAISESWDTYGYTF TGTGCCATCAGTGAGTCGTGGGACACCTATGGCTACACCTTC
. TRBJ1-5 . TRBV2 CASSDIGGYNQPQHF TGTGCCAGCAGTGATATCGGCGGTTACAATCAGCCCCAGCATTTT
. TRBJ2-7 . TRBV5-4 CASSSSSYEQYF TGTGCCAGCAGCTCGAGCTCCTACGAGCAGTACTTC
. TRBJ2-3 TRBD2 TRBV27 CASQSRGLAGASTTDTQYF TGTGCCAGCCAGTCCCGTGGTTTAGCGGGGGCCAGTACCACAGATACGCAGTATTTT
. TRBJ1-1 TRBD1 TRBV20-1 CSASGLQGGRTEAFF TGCAGTGCTAGTGGACTCCAGGGGGGACGGACTGAAGCTTTCTTT
. TRBJ2-7 . TRBV6-2/TRBV6-3 CASSIQGHRGEQYF TGTGCCAGCAGTATACAGGGCCACCGTGGCGAGCAGTACTTC
once TRBJ1-1 . TRBV10-3 CAISESEGSITSEAFF TGTGCCATCAGTGAGTCAGAGGGAAGTATTACCTCTGAAGCTTTCTTT
once TRBJ1-6 TRBD1 TRBV11-2 CASSSDRGDSPLHF TGTGCCAGCAGCTCCGACAGGGGAGATTCACCCCTCCACTTT
. TRBJ2-3 TRBD1 TRBV15 CATSRDRGTQYF TGTGCCACCAGCAGGGACAGGGGTACGCAGTATTTT
once TRBJ1-5 TRBD1 TRBV30 CAWSRDRGNQPQHF TGTGCCTGGAGTAGGGACAGGGGGAATCAGCCCCAGCATTTT
few TRBJ2-2 TRBD2 TRBV19 CASSIGGTRALFF TGTGCCAGTAGTATCGGGGGGACCCGGGCGCTGTTTTTT
. TRBJ1-4 . TRBV7-5 CARSSGQGASSGEKLFF TGTGCCAGAAGCTCGGGACAGGGGGCAAGTTCAGGTGAAAAACTGTTTTTT
. TRBJ2-1 . TRBV6-5 CASSLSRGPYNEQFF TGTGCCAGCAGTTTGTCGCGGGGACCCTACAATGAGCAGTTCTTC
. TRBJ1-4 . TRBV5-4 CASSLAGTTTNEKLFF TGTGCCAGCAGCTTGGCAGGGACAACAACTAATGAAAAACTGTTTTTT
once TRBJ2-7 TRBD2 TRBV18 CASSPTSGIWEQYF TGTGCCAGCTCACCAACTAGCGGGATTTGGGAGCAGTACTTC
once TRBJ2-5 . TRBV5-4 CATSGRGPETQYF TGTGCCACCTCCGGGAGGGGGCCAGAGACCCAGTACTTC
. TRBJ1-6 TRBD1 TRBV7-3 CASSPEGQGILNSPLHF TGTGCCAGCAGCCCAGAGGGACAGGGGATACTAAATTCACCCCTCCACTTT
. TRBJ2-1 . TRBV7-3 CASSTGQRVEQFF TGTGCCAGCAGCACGGGACAGCGGGTTGAGCAGTTCTTC
. TRBJ1-2 . TRBV11-2 CASSPGGGGGYTF TGTGCCAGCAGCCCTGGCGGGGGGGGCGGCTACACCTTC
. TRBJ2-1 TRBD2 TRBV5-1 CASRAQSGGSYNEQFF TGCGCCAGCAGAGCCCAAAGCGGGGGTTCCTACAATGAGCAGTTCTTC
. TRBJ1-3 . TRBV19 CASMGAQAGNTIYF TGTGCCAGTATGGGGGCTCAAGCTGGAAACACCATATATTTT
. TRBJ1-2 TRBD1 TRBV9 CASSDRGFGYTF TGTGCCAGCAGCGACAGGGGGTTTGGCTACACCTTC
once TRBJ2-3 TRBD2 TRBV5-1 CASSLAAGRLAGKGDTQYF TGCGCCAGCAGCCTCGCCGCGGGTAGGCTAGCGGGAAAGGGGGATACGCAGTATTTT
. TRBJ2-3 . TRBV28 CASSPEQGLTDTQYF TGTGCCAGCAGTCCAGAGCAGGGCCTCACAGATACGCAGTATTTT
. TRBJ1-5 TRBD1 TRBV6-5 CASRHYTGDQPQHF TGTGCCAGCAGGCATTATACAGGGGATCAGCCCCAGCATTTT
. TRBJ1-4 TRBD1 TRBV6-5 CASSQGAGYREKLFF TGTGCCAGCAGTCAGGGGGCGGGTTATCGTGAAAAACTGTTTTTT
. TRBJ1-2 TRBD1 TRBV28 CASSSAGGGYGYTF TGTGCCAGCAGTTCAGCAGGGGGCGGCTATGGCTACACCTTC
. TRBJ2-7 . TRBV15 CATSSGRSYEQYF TGTGCCACCAGCAGTGGGAGATCCTACGAGCAGTACTTC
. TRBJ1-4 TRBD1 TRBV7-9 CASSSGGTGSEKLFF TGTGCCAGCAGCTCCGGGGGGACAGGGTCTGAAAAACTGTTTTTT
. TRBJ1-1 . TRBV4-1 CASSQVEQGVMNTEAFF TGCGCCAGCAGCCAAGTTGAACAAGGAGTGATGAACACTGAAGCTTTCTTT
. TRBJ2-7 . TRBV4-1 CASSFRTVGYEQYF TGCGCCAGCAGCTTTCGGACAGTAGGCTACGAGCAGTACTTC
. TRBJ1-4 TRBD1 TRBV5-1 CASSLGSGGNEKLFF TGCGCCAGCAGCTTAGGCTCAGGGGGAAATGAAAAACTGTTTTTT
. TRBJ1-3 TRBD1 TRBV5-1 CASSFTGGRDGNTIYF TGCGCCAGCAGCTTCACAGGGGGAAGAGATGGAAACACCATATATTTT
. TRBJ2-1 TRBD1 TRBV28 CASSFADRSNEQFF TGTGCCAGCAGTTTCGCGGACAGGAGCAATGAGCAGTTCTTC
. TRBJ1-2 . TRBV29-1 CSVVISYGYTF TGCAGCGTTGTGATCAGCTATGGCTACACCTTC
. TRBJ2-3 . TRBV6-1 CASSEKFPGTQYF TGTGCCAGCAGTGAAAAATTTCCCGGTACGCAGTATTTT
. TRBJ1-2 . TRBV29-1 CSVEVGPGVSYGYTF TGCAGCGTTGAAGTAGGCCCAGGGGTTTCCTATGGCTACACCTTC
. TRBJ2-3 . TRBV30 CAWNAGGATDTQYF TGTGCCTGGAATGCCGGGGGAGCCACAGATACGCAGTATTTT
. TRBJ2-2 TRBD2 TRBV24-1 CATRDKAGGPTGELFF TGTGCCACCAGGGATAAAGCGGGAGGGCCCACCGGGGAGCTGTTTTTT
. TRBJ1-4 . TRBV11-2 CASSLRAGTNEKLFF TGTGCCAGCAGCTTGCGGGCAGGTACTAATGAAAAACTGTTTTTT
. TRBJ1-6 . TRBV21-1 CASIKEGNSYNSPLHF TGTGCCAGCATCAAGGAGGGCAATTCCTATAATTCACCCCTCCACTTT
. TRBJ2-7 TRBD2 TRBV3-1/TRBV3-2 CASSSSRDYRNYEQYF TGTGCCAGCAGCTCGAGCCGGGACTACAGAAACTACGAGCAGTACTTC
. TRBJ1-2 . TRBV6-6 CASSPEYGYTF TGTGCCAGCAGCCCAGAATATGGCTACACCTTC
. TRBJ2-3 . TRBV5-1 CASRLGGAPTDTQYF TGCGCCAGCAGGTTGGGCGGGGCCCCCACAGATACGCAGTATTTT
. TRBJ1-1 TRBD1 TRBV10-3 CAISRRGGQVDGTEAFF TGTGCCATCAGTCGAAGGGGGGGACAGGTTGACGGTACTGAAGCTTTCTTT
. TRBJ2-1 . TRBV28 CASSIPTGYNEQFF TGTGCCAGCAGTATCCCGACAGGATACAATGAGCAGTTCTTC
. TRBJ1-2 . TRBV2 CASSEVYGGSGGYTF TGTGCCAGCAGTGAAGTGTATGGGGGGTCAGGTGGCTACACCTTC
. TRBJ1-5 . TRBV10-3 CAISAGDQPQHF TGTGCCATCAGTGCAGGGGATCAGCCCCAGCATTTT
. TRBJ2-3 TRBD2 TRBV5-1 CASSVGLAGVSTDTQYF TGCGCCAGCAGCGTGGGACTAGCGGGAGTAAGCACAGATACGCAGTATTTT
. TRBJ2-7 TRBD2 TRBV5-6 CASSLIAGGSYEQYF TGTGCCAGCAGCTTGATCGCGGGGGGGAGCTACGAGCAGTACTTC